This is a list of T cell receptor beta chains from one sample in a study of T cell responses to AZD1222 COVID-19 vaccine. Only in-frame clones appear in the TCRdb table, and some are missing; sequencing was by immunoSEQ multiplex PCR. The sample consists of 150,000 to 200,000 clones, about 89% of them appearing once. The sample in question was peripheral blood, obtained on day 0 of AZD1222 vaccination. All receptors derive from an adult in good health. The conserved cysteine and the conserved F or W are not part of the CDR3 here.

cdr3_aa,j_call,v_call,cdr3_length
ASSPPSGQETQY,TRBJ2-5,TRBV11-2,12
ASSLRAGSENQPQH,TRBJ1-5,TRBV5-6,14
ASSEQGRGNSPLH,TRBJ1-6,TRBV6-1,13
ASSIGWTAPIEQY,TRBJ2-7,TRBV19,13
ASSRLQGTST,TRBJ1-2,TRBV19,10
ASRPRERNTEAF,TRBJ1-1,TRBV2,12
ASSLETLSGNTIY,TRBJ1-3,TRBV11-2,13
ASSIDPYGYT,TRBJ1-2,TRBV19,10
ASGTGSTDTQY,TRBJ2-3,TRBV5-1,11
ASSEHRNNYGYT,TRBJ1-2,TRBV25-1,12
ASRPEGGSYNEQF,TRBJ2-1,TRBV19,13
ASSYSRRAGNTIY,TRBJ1-3,TRBV6-5,13
ASSLNLAYEQY,TRBJ2-7,TRBV5-4,11
ASRRGTNTGELF,TRBJ2-2,TRBV18,12
ASSRRQDQPQH,TRBJ1-5,TRBV18,11
SVLPGTGGNEKLF,TRBJ1-4,TRBV29-1,13
ASTWTSGRAGGRKNIQY,TRBJ2-4,TRBV28,17
ASSPIQGDANSPLH,TRBJ1-6,TRBV18,14
ASSQPKTGPRTQY,TRBJ2-5,TRBV7-2,13
AWRDRGLYGYT,TRBJ1-2,TRBV30,11
ASSPTVGSYNEQF,TRBJ2-1,TRBV9,13
ASSYLGVGEKLF,TRBJ1-4,TRBV6-5,12
ASSFGRSDSPLH,TRBJ1-6,TRBV5-1,12
SVGQGVDTEAF,TRBJ1-1,TRBV29-1,11
ASSVVPTDTQY,TRBJ2-3,TRBV9,11
ASSQLSGNTIY,TRBJ1-3,TRBV7-2,11
ASNGMGLSTEAF,TRBJ1-1,TRBV19,12
AITPGPFDQPQH,TRBJ1-5,TRBV10-3,12
ASRTDTQETQY,TRBJ2-5,TRBV6-6,11